This T cell receptor (beta chain) was captured by sequencing in a study of cytomegalovirus exposure and HLA in healthy donors. Use of 60 Vbeta and 13 Jbeta primers characterized the PCR. Assay: immunoSEQ multiplex PCR; the TCRdb copy retains only in-frame clones and omits some. The sample includes 150,000 to 200,000 clones, 82% of them seen just once. General study findings and limits: In a later analysis, HLA-associated TCR beta chains were more clonally expanded than equally common others.

About this clone itself: Its antigen is unknown.

The sample comprised PBMCs. This sequence originates from a man aged 40-50 years in good health and CMV-seronegative.

CDR3 DNA sequence: TGTGCCAGCAGCCCACCGGACAGTTACGAGCAGTACTTC. Translating it yields CASSPPDSYEQYF. The rearrangement uses TRBV5-6 and TRBJ2-7; the D gene is possibly TRBD1 (6 bases). The germline V and J ends were trimmed by 4 bases and 4 bases, with 12 bases remaining between them. This CDR3 region has 13 residues. Germline CDR1 and CDR2: SGHDT and YYEEEE. The full variable domain, in which reference TRBV5-6 and TRBJ2-7 provide the parts outside the CDR3, is DAGVTQSPTHLIKTRGQQVTLRCSPKSGHDTVSWYQQALGQGPQFIFQYYEEEERQRGNFPDRFSGHQFPNYSSELNVNALLLGDSALYLCASSPPDSYEQYFGPGTRLTVT.